Following are 27 T cell receptor beta chains from one sample sequenced in a study of breast tumors, draining lymph nodes, adjacent tissues. The lymph nodes were axillary draining lymph nodes from breast cancer patients. Each CDR3 protein is one row after TCRdb ran MiXCR on the multiplex PCR reads. The sample records nearly 110,000 distinct CDR3 sequences, 30% being singletons. Sequences were obtained from axillary lymph node tissue. The source of these receptors is a female donor with breast cancer. Some clones in this sample may be carry-over from other donors' samples.

The chain combines TRBV20-1 with TRBJ2-7; the D call may be TRBD1 or TRBD2 (5 bases each). CDR1 is DFQATT, CDR2 SNEGSKA, per germline (reference sequence). V lost 4 bases, J lost 2 bases, and 21 bases lay in between. The CDR3 loop spans 16 amino acids. This CDR3 is CSAKVAVGGFPYEQYF. CDR3 sequence (DNA): TGCAGTGCTAAAGTAGCTGTTGGGGGATTCCCCTACGAGCAGTACTTC.

The chain uses TRBV7-3 and TRBJ2-2; 13 nucleotides align to TRBD2. This CDR3 spans 16 amino acids. Per germline, CDR1 SGHTA and CDR2 FQGTGA. V trimming: 5 bases; J trimming: 7 bases; junction bases outside the gene matches: 7. For the CDR3, the DNA is TGTGCCAGCAGCCCACGACTAGCGGGAGGCCACGGGGAGCTGTTTTTT. The encoded protein is CASSPRLAGGHGELFF.

This clonotype was detected ten times or more. V and J are TRBV11-2 and TRBJ2-3; 10 positions match TRBD2. V dropped 5 bases and J dropped 6; count of bases not matched to a gene: 17. Germline values: CDR1 SGHAT, CDR2 FQNNGV. The CDR3 spans 18 residues. The CDR3 DNA sequence: TGTGCCAGCAGCATAAGAGCGGGGGGGCGGTTACGGTTCGATACGCAGTATTTT. Translation: CASSIRAGGRLRFDTQYF. Full variable domain (rest looked up from reference TRBV11-2 and TRBJ2-3): EAGVAQSPRYKIIEKRQSVAFWCNPISGHATLYWYQQILGQGPKLLIQFQNNGVVDDSQLPKDRFSAERLKGVDSTLKIQPAKLEDSAVYLCASSIRAGGRLRFDTQYFGPGTRLTVL.

The chain has TRBV24-1 and TRBJ2-1; 15 bases are shared with TRBD2. The CDR3 contains 15 residues. The germline V gene has CDR1 KGHDR and CDR2 SFDVKD. After removal of 6 bases from V and 10 bases from J, the junction contained 6 bases not matched to a gene. The CDR3 spells CATSSGTSGRWEQFF. CDR3 DNA: TGTGCCACCAGTTCCGGGACTAGCGGGAGGTGGGAGCAGTTCTTC.

Many counts were recorded for this clonotype. The chain is built from TRBV7-9 and TRBJ2-3; tentative D call: TRBD2 (6 bases). Germline-derived CDR1 and CDR2 are SEHNR and FQNEAQ (reference sequence). The V and J ends lost 3 bases and 3 bases respectively, with 16 bases between them. CDR3 length equals 16 residues. The CDR3: CASSLGGPLATDTQYF. The CDR3 DNA is TGTGCCAGCAGCTTGGGGGGACCCCTTGCAACAGATACGCAGTATTTT.

The chain combines TRBV7-3 with TRBJ2-5; D gene uncertain. V was clipped by 5 bases and J by 1 base, with 11 bases between them. CDR1 and CDR2 (germline): SGHTA, FQGTGA. The CDR3 is 14 amino acids. The CDR3 DNA is TGTGCCAGCAGCCCTATGGGCAGCCAAGAGACCCAGTACTTC. Its translation is CASSPMGSQETQYF.

Many counts were recorded for this clonotype. The rearrangement links TRBV13 to TRBJ1-2; D gene ambiguous. Germline V gene sequence: CDR1 PRHDT, CDR2 FYEKMQ (reference sequence). The ends were cut back, 2 bases at V and 8 bases at J, with 18 bases in the middle. CDR3 length equals 15 residues. The CDR3, as DNA: TGTGCCAGCAGCTTACGTGACTCCCCTCGGCGGGGCTACACCTTC. It yields the protein CASSLRDSPRRGYTF.

This clonotype was found many times. A much more abundant neighbour one base away suggests this may be a read error. The chain couples TRBV12-3 or TRBV12-4 to TRBJ1-2; D possibly corresponds to TRBD1 (5 bases). This CDR3 has 13 residues. V dropped 5 bases and J dropped 6 bases, with 13 bases sitting between them. CDR3: CASSDPDNDGYTF. The CDR3 coding sequence is TGTGCCAGCAGTGACCCGGACAATGATGGCTACACCTTC.

As for this clonotype: This may be a read error, as it is one base from a much larger clone. The chain uses TRBV5-1 and TRBJ2-2; D is unresolved. Germline values: CDR1 SGHRS, CDR2 YFSETQ. Deletions cut 3 bases from V and 5 bases from J, with 14 bases between. The CDR3 loop spans 15 amino acids. The CDR3 loop reads CASSSSLSGTGELFF. The CDR3 DNA reads as TGCGCCAGCAGCTCGTCTCTCTCTGGGACCGGGGAGCTGTTTTTT.

The V call is TRBV29-1, the J call TRBJ1-2, with D hard to call. V was pared by 2 bases and J by 6 bases, with 10 bases between. CDR3 length equals 12 residues. CDR1 is SQVTM and CDR2 is ANQGSEA in the germline V gene. The CDR3: CSVERTPNGYTF. CDR3 DNA sequence: TGCAGCGTTGAAAGGACCCCAAATGGCTACACCTTC.

In this sample, this clonotype turned up many times. The chain combines TRBV29-1 with TRBJ2-7; D possibly uses TRBD1 or TRBD2 (5 bases each). V shed 6 bases and J shed 3 bases, with 15 bases lying between them. The CDR3 length is 13 residues. CDR1 is SQVTM and CDR2 is ANQGSEA in the germline V gene. The CDR3: CSVAGAGFYEQYF. In DNA, the CDR3 is TGCAGCGTGGCGGGTGCAGGGTTCTACGAGCAGTACTTC.

Ten or more counts support this clonotype. The rearrangement links TRBV12-3 or TRBV12-4 to TRBJ2-5; 9 bases are a match to TRBD2. The CDR3 loop spans 15 amino acids. Trimming took 2 bases from V and 2 from J; bases not matched to a gene: 3. In DNA form, the CDR3 reads TGTGCCAGCAGTTTATTCGCGGGGGGGCAAGAGACCCAGTACTTC. It encodes CASSLFAGGQETQYF.

This clonotype was found once. The J gene is TRBJ2-2, the V gene TRBV7-2; TRBD1 might be the D (6 bases). CDR3 size: 15 residues. Looked up from germline, CDR1 is SGHTA and CDR2 is FQGNSA. V was shortened by 2 bases and J by 8 bases, with 15 bases between the two germline ends. The DNA for the CDR3 is TGTGCCAGCAGCTTAAAAGGGGAAGGGACAGGGGAGCTGTTTTTT. The encoded protein is CASSLKGEGTGELFF.

The table lists this clonotype with a few counts. The V and J genes are TRBV6-1 and TRBJ2-7; D unclear. The CDR3 consists of 16 residues. V was clipped by 5 bases and J by 5 bases, with 22 bases between them. Germline CDR1 MNHNS, CDR2 SASEGT. DNA of the CDR3: TGTGCCAGCAGTCAAATCAGCGTAACGGTTTACGACGAGCAGTACTTC. Amino acid sequence: CASSQISVTVYDEQYF.

This clonotype came up many times. The V call is TRBV13, the J call TRBJ2-1; 9 bases match TRBD2. The V and J ends lost 1 base and 9 bases, in that order; junction bases with no gene match: 10. This CDR3 has 16 residues. Looked up from germline, CDR1 is PRHDT and CDR2 is FYEKMQ (reference sequence). Here the CDR3 DNA reads TGTGCCAGCAGCTTAGTTGGCGGGGGGGCGGGCGGTGAGCAGTTCTTC. Its translation: CASSLVGGGAGGEQFF.

This clonotype has a count of ten or more. A much more abundant neighbour one base away suggests this may be a read error. The genes are TRBV20-1 and TRBJ1-2; 8 bases align to TRBD1. The CDR3 totals 13 residues. V shed 5 bases, J shed 10 bases, and the junction held 12 bases outside the gene matches. CDR1 is DFQATT and CDR2 is SNEGSKA in the germline V gene (reference sequence). The CDR3 protein is CSALEDREHAYTF. DNA of the CDR3: TGCAGTGCTCTCGAGGACAGGGAACATGCCTACACCTTC.

The chain combines TRBV5-6 with TRBJ1-1; D not resolved. V was shortened by 5 bases and J by 1 base, with 15 bases between the two germline ends. This CDR3 has 15 residues. Looked up from germline, CDR1 is SGHDT and CDR2 is YYEEEE. As DNA, the CDR3 is TGTGCCAGCAGTTACCGAGAGGCAGCGAACACTGAAGCTTTCTTT. Translating gives CASSYREAANTEAFF.

This clonotype was detected only a few times. A much larger clone differs from this one at a single base, so this may be a read error. V is TRBV9 and J is TRBJ2-5; D perhaps matches TRBD1 (5 bases). CDR1 is SGDLS and CDR2 is YYNGEE in the germline V gene. The CDR3 is 14 amino acids. CDR3 amino acids: CASSVQGFQEAQYF. As DNA, the CDR3 is TGTGCCAGCAGCGTACAGGGCTTCCAAGAGGCCCAGTACTTC.

This clonotype was counted at least ten times. This chain joins TRBV14 and TRBJ2-7; D gene unclear. CDR3 length equals 11 residues. The V end was cut by 6 bases, the J end by 2 bases, with 5 bases between. CDR1 SGHDN and CDR2 FVKESK come from the germline V gene. In DNA, the CDR3 is TGTGCCAGCAGTGTCGCCTACGAGCAGTACTTC. This encodes CASSVAYEQYF.

CDR3 residues: CASSIVQGLMQTQYF. The DNA for the CDR3 is TGTGCCAGTAGTATTGTCCAGGGTCTTATGCAGACCCAGTACTTC. The chain links TRBV19 to TRBJ2-5, with a tentative D call TRBD1 (5 bases). V dropped 3 bases and J dropped 6 bases, with 17 bases sitting between them. From germline, CDR1 is LNHDA and CDR2 SQIVND (reference sequence). This CDR3 is built from 15 residues.

The chain uses TRBV27 and TRBJ1-6; 7 bases match TRBD1. This CDR3 is 13 amino acids long. Trimming took 8 bases from V and 10 from J; bases not matched to a gene: 8. The germline gives CDR1 MNHEY, CDR2 SMNVEV (reference sequence). The CDR3 loop reads CASYQGGGSPLHF. CDR3 bases: TGTGCCAGCTACCAGGGGGGGGGGTCACCCCTCCACTTT.

This chain links TRBV29-1 with TRBJ2-3, with D possibly matching TRBD2 (6 bases). V was shortened by 6 bases and J by 2 bases, with 15 bases between the two germline ends. This CDR3 contains 14 residues. CDR1 is SQVTM and CDR2 is ANQGSEA in the germline V gene. As DNA, the CDR3 is TGCAGCGTGTCCCCGGGCGGGGTCACAGATACGCAGTATTTT. Translation: CSVSPGGVTDTQYF.

The sample holds many counts of this clonotype. V is TRBV11-2 and J is TRBJ2-7; 11 positions agree with TRBD2. The junction had 2 bases not matched to a gene; V was cut back by 5 bases and J by 2 bases. Germline CDR1 and CDR2: SGHAT and FQNNGV. The length of the CDR3 is 14 residues. The CDR3, as DNA: TGTGCCAGCAGCCGACTAGCGGGAACCTACGAGCAGTACTTC. This sequence encodes CASSRLAGTYEQYF.

The chain couples TRBV19 to TRBJ1-5; tentatively, D is TRBD1 (6 bases). The CDR3 length is 16 residues. V was trimmed by 9 bases and J by 0 bases, leaving 18 bases between them. Germline V gives CDR1 LNHDA, CDR2 SQIVND (reference sequence). In DNA form, the CDR3 reads TGTGCCAGCAGCTCCTCAGGGGTGTATAGCAATCAGCCCCAGCATTTT. Protein product: CASSSSGVYSNQPQHF.

The chain combines TRBV20-1 with TRBJ1-6; perhaps TRBD1 as D (6 bases). V was trimmed by 6 bases and J by 9 bases, leaving 21 bases between them. The CDR3 has 15 amino acids. Looked up from germline, CDR1 is DFQATT and CDR2 is SNEGSKA (reference sequence). The CDR3 bases are TGCAGTGCGGCCGAATCGTACAGGGTATTTTCACCCCTCCACTTT. This sequence encodes CSAAESYRVFSPLHF.

The J gene is TRBJ2-1, the V gene TRBV25-1, with 10 bases aligning to TRBD2. V shed 6 bases, J shed 7 bases, and the junction held 6 bases outside the gene matches. The CDR3 is made up of 14 amino acids. Germline V gene lookup returns CDR1 MGHDK and CDR2 SYGVNS. The CDR3 nucleotides read TGTGCCAGCAGCCTAGCGGGAGACGGGAATGAGCAGTTCTTC. It yields the protein CASSLAGDGNEQFF. The full variable domain, completed using reference TRBV25-1 and TRBJ2-1, is EADIYQTPRYLVIGTGKKITLECSQTMGHDKMYWYQQDPGMELHLIHYSYGVNSTEKGDLSSESTVSRIRTEHFPLTLESARPSHTSQYLCASSLAGDGNEQFFGPGTRLTVL.

This clonotype has at least ten counts. Here the CDR3 reads CSAASGTSGSDTQYF. DNA of the CDR3: TGCAGTGCCGCATCCGGGACTAGCGGGAGTGATACGCAGTATTTT. This sequence joins TRBV20-1 and TRBJ2-3; 14 bases agree with TRBD2. The V segment lost 6 bases and the J segment 6 bases; nucleotides outside the gene matches: 8. The germline gives CDR1 DFQATT, CDR2 SNEGSKA (reference sequence). The CDR3 extends over 15 amino acids.